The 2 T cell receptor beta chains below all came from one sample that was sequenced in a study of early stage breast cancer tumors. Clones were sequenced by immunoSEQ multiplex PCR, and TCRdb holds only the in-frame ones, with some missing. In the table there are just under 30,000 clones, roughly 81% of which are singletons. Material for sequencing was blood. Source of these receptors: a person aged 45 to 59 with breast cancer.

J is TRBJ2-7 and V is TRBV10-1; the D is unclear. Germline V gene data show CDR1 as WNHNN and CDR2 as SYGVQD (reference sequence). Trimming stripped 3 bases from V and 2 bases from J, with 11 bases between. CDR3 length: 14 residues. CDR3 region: CASSEGYGPYEQYF. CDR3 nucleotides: TGCGCCAGCAGTGAAGGGTACGGACCCTACGAGCAGTACTTC.

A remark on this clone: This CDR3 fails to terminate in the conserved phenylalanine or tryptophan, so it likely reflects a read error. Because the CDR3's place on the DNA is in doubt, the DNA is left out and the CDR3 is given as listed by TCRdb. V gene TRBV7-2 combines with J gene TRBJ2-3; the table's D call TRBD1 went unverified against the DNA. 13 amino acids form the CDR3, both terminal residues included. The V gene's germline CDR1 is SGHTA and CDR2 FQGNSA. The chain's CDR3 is CASSPSSGFDVLI.